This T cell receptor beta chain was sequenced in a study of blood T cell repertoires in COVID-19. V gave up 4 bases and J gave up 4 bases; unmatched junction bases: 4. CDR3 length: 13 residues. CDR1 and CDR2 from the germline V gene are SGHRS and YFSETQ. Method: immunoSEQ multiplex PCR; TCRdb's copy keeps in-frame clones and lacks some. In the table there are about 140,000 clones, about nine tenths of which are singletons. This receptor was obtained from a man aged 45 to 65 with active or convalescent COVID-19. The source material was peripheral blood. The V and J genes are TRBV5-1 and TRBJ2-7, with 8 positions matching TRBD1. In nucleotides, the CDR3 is TGCGCCAGCAGCGAGACAGGGGAATACGAGCAGTACTTC. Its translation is CASSETGEYEQYF.